Following are 9 T cell receptor beta chains from one sample sequenced in a study of T-cell reconstitution after alpha-beta-depleted transplantation in children. Preparation of the TCRbeta library involved a method that used unique molecular identifiers. One entry per CDR3 protein results from TCRdb running MiXCR on the PCR reads. The sample shows about 540,000 distinct CDR3 sequences, approximately 20% of them seen only once. This sample comprised PBMCs from the stem cell graft donor, obtained from the stem cell graft. Source of these receptors: a human donor who donated a stem cell graft to a child with acute lymphoblastic leukemia.

In this sample, this clonotype turned up a few times. The J gene is TRBJ2-5, the V gene TRBV5-1, with D perhaps TRBD1 or TRBD2 (5 bases each). Germline assignment: CDR1 SGHRS and CDR2 YFSETQ. V lost 7 bases to trimming and J lost 0 bases, with 13 bases between them. The CDR3 runs to 14 residues. CDR3 in amino acids: CASSGHPDQETQYF. CDR3 DNA sequence: TGCGCCAGCTCGGGGCACCCGGACCAAGAGACCCAGTACTTC.

The table lists this clonotype with a few counts. V gene TRBV10-3 combines with J gene TRBJ1-4; 7 bases match TRBD1. The V gene's germline CDR1 is ENHRY and CDR2 SYGVKD. Unmatched junction bases numbered 6, after V lost 3 bases and J lost 8 bases. The length of the CDR3 is 14 residues. The CDR3 sequence is CAISDGTVKEKLFF. CDR3 sequence (DNA): TGTGCCATCAGTGACGGGACAGTTAAAGAAAAACTGTTTTTT.

This chain connects TRBV27 to TRBJ1-2; a possible D gene is TRBD1 (6 bases). V lost 1 base, J lost 7 bases, and 19 bases lay in between. This CDR3 comprises 16 residues. Per the germline V gene, CDR1 is MNHEY and CDR2 is SMNVEV (reference sequence). CDR3 sequence reads: CASSLLGTTHPGGYTF. The CDR3 bases are TGTGCCAGCAGTTTATTAGGGACAACTCATCCGGGTGGCTACACCTTC.

There are a few counts of this clonotype. The chain has TRBV6-2 or TRBV6-3 and TRBJ1-5; 7 positions agree with TRBD1. The CDR3 has 20 residues. From germline, CDR1 is MNHEY and CDR2 SVGEGT. Trimming took 6 bases from V and 5 from J; bases not matched to a gene: 25. The CDR3 protein is CASSWQLAGTEGPYDQPQHF. The CDR3 coding sequence is TGTGCCAGCAGCTGGCAACTCGCCGGGACAGAGGGACCCTATGATCAGCCCCAGCATTTT.

V and J are TRBV18 and TRBJ2-2, with D tentatively TRBD1 (5 bases). The CDR3 has 16 residues. V was trimmed by 3 bases and J by 7 bases, leaving 18 bases between them. From germline, CDR1 is KGHSH and CDR2 LQKENI. This CDR3 is CASSPATGLRSGELFF. The CDR3 nucleotides are TGTGCCAGCTCACCGGCCACAGGCCTCCGAAGCGGGGAGCTGTTTTTT.

This clonotype was observed a handful of times. This sequence joins TRBV29-1 and TRBJ2-3; D remains unclear. Per germline, CDR1 SQVTM and CDR2 ANQGSEA. The CDR3 is made up of 13 amino acids. V lost 4 bases and J 3 bases, leaving 11 bases between the germline ends. CDR3 protein: CSVGVSHTDTQYF. CDR3 nucleotides: TGCAGCGTTGGTGTGTCACATACAGATACGCAGTATTTT.

The rearrangement uses TRBV20-1 and TRBJ2-2, with D unclear. The CDR3 extends over 13 amino acids. From germline, CDR1 is DFQATT and CDR2 SNEGSKA (reference sequence). V dropped 0 bases and J dropped 7 bases, with 9 bases sitting between them. The CDR3 DNA sequence: TGCAGTGCTAGAGACCTATCTAACGGGGAGCTGTTTTTT. Its translation: CSARDLSNGELFF.

The V gene is TRBV20-1, the J gene TRBJ2-3; 11 bases fit TRBD2. This CDR3 is 14 amino acids long. The germline V gene encodes CDR1 DFQATT and CDR2 SNEGSKA (reference sequence). V was pared by 3 bases and J by 1 base, with 0 bases of the junction left unmatched. Here the CDR3 reads CSASSGRGTDTQYF. The CDR3 DNA sequence: TGCAGTGCTAGTAGCGGGAGGGGCACAGATACGCAGTATTTT.

The chain links TRBV5-1 to TRBJ2-3, with 9 bases identical to TRBD2. The germline V gene has CDR1 SGHRS and CDR2 YFSETQ. The CDR3 totals 16 residues. The V gene end was trimmed by 4 bases and the J gene end by 4 bases; junction bases not matched to a gene: 10. In DNA, the CDR3 is TGCGCCAGCAGCCTAGGGGCTAGCGGGACCCCAGATACGCAGTATTTT. Protein: CASSLGASGTPDTQYF.